Below, 12 T cell receptor beta chains from the same sample are listed, as sequenced in a study of OX40 agonist ivuxolimab in advanced cancers. Only in-frame clones appear in the TCRdb table, and some are missing; sequencing was by immunoSEQ multiplex PCR. Of some 54,000 clones in the sample, around nine tenths were seen once. Sequenced here: CD4+ or CD8+ T cells sorted from blood, sampled in a trial of the OX40 agonist ivuxolimab. The receptors stem from an adult with an advanced solid tumor such as melanoma, head and neck, liver or kidney cancer.

This clone has only a few counts. The genes are TRBV7-9 and TRBJ1-1; D ambiguous. The CDR3 contains 15 residues. The germline V gene has CDR1 SEHNR and CDR2 FQNEAQ (reference sequence). V shed 4 bases and J shed 3 bases, with 15 bases lying between them. CDR3 in DNA: TGTGCCAGCAGCTCCACGGATTTTTCAGACACTGAAGCTTTCTTT. This translates into CASSSTDFSDTEAFF.

V gene TRBV7-9 combines with J gene TRBJ2-2, with a tentative D call TRBD1 (5 bases). The CDR3 contains 17 residues. V lost 5 bases to trimming and J lost 3 bases, with 19 bases between them. Looked up from germline, CDR1 is SEHNR and CDR2 is FQNEAQ (reference sequence). CDR3: CASSVPPGQVYTGELFF. The CDR3 DNA reads TGTGCCAGCAGCGTACCCCCCGGACAAGTATACACCGGGGAGCTGTTTTTT. Combining the CDR3 with reference TRBV7-9 and TRBJ2-2 gives the whole variable domain DTGVSQNPRHKITKRGQNVTFRCDPISEHNRLYWYRQTLGQGPEFLTYFQNEAQLEKSRLLSDRFSAERPKGSFSTLEIQRTEQGDSAMYLCASSVPPGQVYTGELFFGEGSRLTVL.

The chain recombines TRBV4-1 with TRBJ2-3; 8 bases match TRBD2. The CDR3 is 17 amino acids. Germline trimming cut 0 bases from V and 3 bases from J; bases unmatched to any gene: 8. CDR1 and CDR2 from the germline V gene are MGHRA and YSYEKL. The CDR3 DNA reads TGCGCCAGCAGCCAAGAGTATGGCGGGGGGCTGACAGATACGCAGTATTTT. Its protein is CASSQEYGGGLTDTQYF.

V and J are TRBV18 and TRBJ2-5, with 8 bases aligning to TRBD1. This CDR3 contains 17 residues. Trimming removed 4 bases from V and 1 base from J; junction bases left unmatched: 11. From germline, CDR1 is KGHSH and CDR2 LQKENI. The CDR3 DNA sequence: TGTGCCAGCTCACGTTCCTGGACAGGGAAGATCCAAGAGACCCAGTACTTC. Protein product: CASSRSWTGKIQETQYF.

This clone was seen a handful of times. The chain has TRBV29-1 and TRBJ1-1; D is unclear. Trimming stripped 7 bases from V and 0 bases from J, with 12 bases between. The CDR3 runs 13 residues. Germline values: CDR1 SQVTM, CDR2 ANQGSEA. CDR3 sequence: CSATGLMNTEAFF. DNA of the CDR3: TGCAGCGCCACCGGGCTTATGAACACTGAAGCTTTCTTT.

CDR3 sequence: CASSPWTHQADGYTF. DNA of the CDR3: TGTGCCAGCAGTCCCTGGACGCACCAGGCCGATGGCTACACCTTC. The chain is built from TRBV6-5 and TRBJ1-2, with D unclear. V was trimmed by 5 bases and J by 6 bases, leaving 19 bases between them. The V gene's germline CDR1 is MNHEY and CDR2 SVGAGI. This CDR3 spans 15 amino acids.

The chain recombines TRBV2 with TRBJ1-4; no reliable D call. Trimming took 2 bases from V and 8 from J, leaving 18 bases between them. There are 16 residues in the CDR3. The germline gives CDR1 SNHLY, CDR2 FYNNEI. Here the CDR3 DNA reads TGTGCCAGCAGTGAAAGACACAGAAACAGAGGGGAAAAACTGTTTTTT. As protein: CASSERHRNRGEKLFF.

The chain combines TRBV15 with TRBJ1-2; a possible D gene is TRBD1 (6 bases). CDR1 and CDR2 from the germline V gene are LNHNV and YYDKDF (reference sequence). Trimming took off 0 bases at V and 4 bases at J, with 15 bases between the two ends. The CDR3 spans 16 residues. The CDR3 DNA reads as TGTGCCACCAGCAGAGAGAGGACAGACTGGATCTATGGCTACACCTTC. Its protein is CATSRERTDWIYGYTF.

J is TRBJ1-2 and V is TRBV4-3; D is unresolved. Germline V lookup: CDR1 LGHNA, CDR2 YSLEER. The V gene lost 1 base and the J gene lost 4 bases, with 16 bases spanning the gap. The CDR3 extends over 16 amino acids. This CDR3 is CASSQGRRVSGYGYTF. The CDR3, as DNA: TGCGCCAGCAGCCAAGGGCGGCGGGTGTCGGGCTATGGCTACACCTTC.

The rearrangement joins TRBV7-6 to TRBJ2-7, with 8 bases identical to TRBD1. The CDR3 is 18 amino acids. The J segment lost 2 bases and the V segment lost 2 bases, leaving 14 bases of the junction unmatched. CDR1 and CDR2 (germline): SGHVS, FNYEAQ. The CDR3 DNA follows: TGTGCCAGCAGCTTATTTGACGTTACAGGGGGTGAAACCTACGAGCAGTACTTC. Translation gives CASSLFDVTGGETYEQYF.

This clone turned up a few times. This chain connects TRBV7-2 to TRBJ2-7, with 10 bases fitting TRBD2. The CDR3 spans 15 residues. J was trimmed by 3 bases and V by 3 bases; bases with no gene match: 5. Germline-derived CDR1 and CDR2 are SGHTA and FQGNSA. CDR3 amino acids: CASSFGLAAGYEQYF. CDR3 nucleotide sequence: TGTGCCAGCAGCTTTGGACTAGCGGCTGGCTACGAGCAGTACTTC.

A remark on this clone: Other DNA sequences within the sample encode an identical CDR3. The chain recombines TRBV6-5 with TRBJ1-1, with unresolved D. The germline V gene encodes CDR1 MNHEY and CDR2 SVGAGI. CDR3 size: 13 residues. Trimming stripped 5 bases from V and 10 bases from J, with 17 bases between. DNA for the CDR3: TGTGCCAGCAGTCCCGACCTAGGGCCTGTAGCTTTCTTT. Amino acids: CASSPDLGPVAFF.